This T cell receptor beta chain is drawn from a study of neurological immune-mediated disorders. Study in general: Of the approximately 34 patients with multiple sclerosis, some 30 had relapsing-remitting MS, whereas the remaining 3 had secondary progressive MS. Study-wide results and limits: In HTLV-1-associated myelopathy, TCR clonal expansion was greatest, and in multiple sclerosis it was least, below healthy controls.

Per germline, CDR1 SGHTA and CDR2 FQGNSA. V lost 3 bases and J 3 bases, leaving 18 bases between the germline ends. The CDR3 has 16 residues. This clonotype has a count of ten or more. Antigen: not known. The authors made cDNA by 5'RACE with 10-nucleotide random UMIs. TCRdb recomputed calls from the 5' RACE reads with MiXCR, one row per CDR3 protein. This table has over 65,000 distinct CDR3 sequences, 2.6% appearing once. Source material was 2 million unsorted PBMCs, stored at -80 °C in RNAlater. The TCR sequence derives from a woman aged 25 to 45 with multiple sclerosis. The chain recombines TRBV7-2 with TRBJ2-7; the D gene could be TRBD1 or TRBD2 (7 bases each). Sample: PBMCs. DNA of the CDR3: TGTGCCAGCAGCTTGGGACAGCGGGACCCTAGCTACGAGCAGTACTTC. Translating gives CASSLGQRDPSYEQYF.